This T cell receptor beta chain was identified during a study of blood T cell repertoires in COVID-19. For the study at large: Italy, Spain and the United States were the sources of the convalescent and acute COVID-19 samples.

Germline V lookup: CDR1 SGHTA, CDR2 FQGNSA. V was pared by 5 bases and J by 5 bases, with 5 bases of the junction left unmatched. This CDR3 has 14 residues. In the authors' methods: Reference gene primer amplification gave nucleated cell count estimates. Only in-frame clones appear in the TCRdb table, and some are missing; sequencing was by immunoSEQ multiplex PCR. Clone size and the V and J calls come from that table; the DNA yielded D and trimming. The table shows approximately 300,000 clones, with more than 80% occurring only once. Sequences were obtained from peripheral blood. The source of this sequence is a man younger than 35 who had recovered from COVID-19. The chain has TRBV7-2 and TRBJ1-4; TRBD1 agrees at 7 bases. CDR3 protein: CASSNDRENEKLFF. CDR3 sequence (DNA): TGTGCCAGCAGCAACGACAGGGAGAATGAAAAACTGTTTTTT.